One and the same sample provided the 28 T cell receptor beta chains below, sequenced in a study of blood T cell repertoires in COVID-19. Method: immunoSEQ multiplex PCR; TCRdb's copy keeps in-frame clones and lacks some. There are under 150,000 clones in the sample; approximately 88% occur only once, and around a quarter lies in the top ten. The material sequenced was peripheral blood. Every receptor here comes from a human donor in a cohort sampled during active COVID-19.

V usage is TRBV4-1 and J usage is TRBJ2-7; TRBD1 matches 7 bases. V was clipped by 4 bases and J by 3 bases; unmatched bases: 6. The CDR3 has 14 amino acids. CDR1 and CDR2 (germline): MGHRA, YSYEKL. This chain's CDR3 is CASSRQGAGYEQYF. The CDR3 nucleotides are TGCGCCAGCAGCCGACAGGGCGCGGGCTACGAGCAGTACTTC.

The J gene is TRBJ1-2, the V gene TRBV6-2 or TRBV6-3; D uncertain. The germline V gene has CDR1 MNHEY and CDR2 SVGEGT. This CDR3 contains 14 residues. Between the trimmed V and J ends, which lost 2 bases and 8 bases, there was a span of 15 bases. The CDR3 region is CASSYPEILGGYTF. CDR3 bases: TGTGCCAGCAGTTACCCCGAGATTCTAGGAGGCTACACCTTC.

The V gene is TRBV6-5, the J gene TRBJ2-2, with D possibly being TRBD1 (6 bases). This CDR3 comprises 15 residues. Germline V CDR1 and CDR2: MNHEY, SVGAGI. V was clipped by 5 bases and J by 0 bases, with 10 bases between them. The CDR3 spells CASSTTGTNTGELFF. In nucleotides, the CDR3 is TGTGCCAGCAGTACTACAGGGACGAACACCGGGGAGCTGTTTTTT.

The genes are TRBV18 and TRBJ2-2; possibly TRBD1 for D (6 bases). CDR1 and CDR2 (germline): KGHSH, LQKENI. V dropped 4 bases and J dropped 2 bases, with 8 bases sitting between them. CDR3 length equals 14 residues. For the CDR3, the DNA is TGTGCCAGCTCACGAGGGGGAAACACCGGGGAGCTGTTTTTT. It encodes CASSRGGNTGELFF.

The chain employs TRBV12-3 or TRBV12-4 and TRBJ1-2, with a possible D match to TRBD1 (6 bases). V was pared by 7 bases and J by 8 bases, with 11 bases between. The CDR3 runs 11 residues. The CDR3 reads CASKGDQGYTF. For the CDR3, the DNA is TGTGCCAGCAAGGGGGATCAGGGCTACACCTTC.

Regarding this clone: Other DNA sequences in this specimen translate into the identical CDR3. The chain recombines TRBV9 with TRBJ1-3; D unclear. The V gene's germline CDR1 is SGDLS and CDR2 YYNGEE. Trimming stripped 5 bases from V and 0 bases from J, with 15 bases between. The CDR3 has 16 amino acids. CDR3 region: CASSPLNGGSGNTIYF. The DNA of the CDR3 is TGTGCCAGCAGTCCCCTCAACGGAGGCTCTGGAAACACCATATATTTT.

This sequence joins TRBV10-3 and TRBJ2-3; 8 bases align to TRBD2. The CDR3 has 14 amino acids. Losses at the gene ends were 8 bases for V and 1 base for J; bases not matched to a gene: 5. The germline V gene has CDR1 ENHRY and CDR2 SYGVKD. CDR3 nucleotides: TGTGCCATCTCAGTCGGGGGGGGCACAGATACGCAGTATTTT. Protein product: CAISVGGGTDTQYF.

The sample holds a few counts of this clone. As DNA, the CDR3 is TGTGCCAGCAGCCCGACTCGGGGTGTCTCCTACGAGCAGTACTTC. This encodes CASSPTRGVSYEQYF. The J gene is TRBJ2-7, the V gene TRBV7-9; tentative D call: TRBD2 (5 bases). V was shortened by 5 bases and J by 0 bases, with 14 bases between the two germline ends. CDR1 is SEHNR, CDR2 FQNEAQ, per germline (reference sequence). The CDR3 length is 15 residues. Full variable domain (rest looked up from reference TRBV7-9 and TRBJ2-7): DTGVSQNPRHKITKRGQNVTFRCDPISEHNRLYWYRQTLGQGPEFLTYFQNEAQLEKSRLLSDRFSAERPKGSFSTLEIQRTEQGDSAMYLCASSPTRGVSYEQYFGPGTRLTVT.

The CDR3 region is CASSPGLFEPQHF. In nucleotides, the CDR3 is TGTGCCAGCAGTCCGGGTCTTTTTGAGCCCCAGCATTTT. The rearrangement joins TRBV12-3 or TRBV12-4 to TRBJ1-5; the D is unclear. V lost 5 bases, J lost 8 bases, and 13 bases lay in between. The CDR3 covers 13 residues.

This chain links TRBV9 with TRBJ2-1, with D perhaps matching TRBD1 (6 bases). The CDR3 runs 15 residues. V dropped 2 bases and J dropped 1 base, with 10 bases sitting between them. The germline V gene encodes CDR1 SGDLS and CDR2 YYNGEE. The CDR3 protein is CASSVTGTSYNEQFF. The CDR3 DNA sequence: TGTGCCAGCAGCGTCACCGGGACATCCTACAATGAGCAGTTCTTC.

This clone occurred once. CDR3 bases: TGTGCCAGCAGCGTAGGTAGCACCTACAATGAGCAGTTCTTC. Translation gives CASSVGSTYNEQFF. The chain combines TRBV9 with TRBJ2-1; the D is unclear. CDR3 size: 14 residues. V gave up 0 bases and J gave up 2 bases, with 6 bases separating them. Germline-derived CDR1 and CDR2 are SGDLS and YYNGEE.

The CDR3 protein is CAWSSWGLQSYNEQFF. Written as DNA, the CDR3 is TGTGCCTGGAGTTCATGGGGGCTCCAGTCCTACAATGAGCAGTTCTTC. The chain has TRBV30 and TRBJ2-1, with a possible D match to TRBD1 (6 bases). V was trimmed by 2 bases and J by 1 base, leaving 15 bases between them. CDR1 and CDR2 from the germline V gene are GTSNPN and SVGIG (reference sequence). The CDR3 spans 16 residues.

The rearrangement joins TRBV9 to TRBJ1-3; no reliable D call. Germline assignment: CDR1 SGDLS and CDR2 YYNGEE. The CDR3 length is 15 residues. V was cut by 0 bases and J by 0 bases, with 7 bases left in between. CDR3 in amino acids: CASSVAGLSGNTIYF. The DNA for the CDR3 is TGTGCCAGCAGCGTAGCAGGCCTCTCTGGAAACACCATATATTTT.

The rearrangement uses TRBV5-6 and TRBJ1-5, with unresolved D. CDR1 SGHDT and CDR2 YYEEEE come from the germline V gene. Trimming shortened V by 4 bases and J by 0 bases, and 11 bases separated the two germline ends. The CDR3 consists of 15 residues. Written as DNA, the CDR3 is TGTGCCAGCAGCCCAAGCGTTTATAGCAATCAGCCCCAGCATTTT. Amino acid sequence: CASSPSVYSNQPQHF. Full variable domain (outside the CDR3, taken from reference TRBV5-6 and TRBJ1-5): DAGVTQSPTHLIKTRGQQVTLRCSPKSGHDTVSWYQQALGQGPQFIFQYYEEEERQRGNFPDRFSGHQFPNYSSELNVNALLLGDSALYLCASSPSVYSNQPQHFGDGTRLSIL.

The CDR3, as DNA: TGTGCCAGCAGTTTAGGGGGGGTAATAAATTCACCCCTCCACTTT. This sequence encodes CASSLGGVINSPLHF. The chain combines TRBV28 with TRBJ1-6; TRBD1 is a possible D gene (5 bases). Looked up from germline, CDR1 is MDHEN and CDR2 is SYDVKM. CDR3 length: 15 residues. Between the trimmed V and J ends, which lost 2 bases and 7 bases, there was a span of 12 bases.

The chain recombines TRBV6-5 with TRBJ1-6; 7 positions agree with TRBD1. CDR3 length: 15 residues. The trim removed 2 bases at V and 4 bases at J, leaving 2 bases unmatched. CDR1 is MNHEY and CDR2 is SVGAGI in the germline V gene. In DNA, the CDR3 is TGTGCCAGCAGTTACGAGGGGGCTTATAATTCACCCCTCCACTTT. Amino acids: CASSYEGAYNSPLHF.

The chain employs TRBV4-3 and TRBJ2-1; 13 nucleotides align to TRBD2. The CDR3 has 18 amino acids. J lost 10 bases, V lost 1 base, and 13 bases had no gene match. From germline, CDR1 is LGHNA and CDR2 YSLEER. The CDR3 here is CASSQVFFPGLAGNEQFF. For the CDR3, the DNA is TGCGCCAGCAGCCAAGTGTTTTTTCCGGGACTAGCGGGGAACGAGCAGTTCTTC.

The chain couples TRBV13 to TRBJ2-5, with 14 bases that match TRBD2. V lost 4 bases, J lost 5 bases, and 9 bases stayed unmatched. CDR3 length: 17 amino acids. Germline CDR1 reads PRHDT; CDR2 reads FYEKMQ (reference sequence). The CDR3 sequence: CASSSGLAGGLRETQYF. CDR3 coding DNA: TGTGCCAGCAGCTCCGGACTAGCGGGGGGCCTCCGGGAGACCCAGTACTTC.

The V gene is TRBV4-1, the J gene TRBJ2-4, with D perhaps matching TRBD1 (6 bases). The CDR3 is made up of 15 amino acids. In germline, CDR1 is MGHRA, CDR2 YSYEKL. V dropped 3 bases and J dropped 1 base, with 10 bases sitting between them. CDR3 sequence (DNA): TGCGCCAGCAGCCAGGGGGCCATGGCCAAAAACATTCAGTACTTC. Its translation: CASSQGAMAKNIQYF.

The chain links TRBV18 to TRBJ1-2; 12 bases are a match to TRBD1. From germline, CDR1 is KGHSH and CDR2 LQKENI. The CDR3 length is 15 residues. Germline trimming cut 3 bases from V and 8 bases from J; bases unmatched to any gene: 7. The CDR3 here is CASSPGQGALSGYTF. In DNA form, the CDR3 reads TGTGCCAGCTCACCGGGACAGGGGGCACTTTCAGGCTACACCTTC.

This chain joins TRBV5-1 and TRBJ2-5, with TRBD2 as a possible D gene (7 bases). The germline V gene has CDR1 SGHRS and CDR2 YFSETQ. V lost 1 base and J 6 bases, leaving 13 bases between the germline ends. The CDR3 has 14 residues. CDR3 nucleotides: TGCGCCAGCAGCTTGCGGGGGGCCACGCAGACCCAGTACTTC. The encoded protein is CASSLRGATQTQYF. The variable domain in full, completed from reference TRBV5-1 and TRBJ2-5, reads KAGVTQTPRYLIKTRGQQVTLSCSPISGHRSVSWYQQTPGQGLQFLFEYFSETQRNKGNFPGRFSGRQFSNSRSEMNVSTLELGDSALYLCASSLRGATQTQYFGPGTRLLVL.

The chain links TRBV5-4 to TRBJ1-6, with D possibly being TRBD1 (5 bases). The CDR3 is made up of 16 amino acids. From germline, CDR1 is SGHNT and CDR2 YYREEE (reference sequence). Deletions cut 2 bases from V and 2 bases from J, with 11 bases between. CDR3 DNA: TGTGCCAGCAGCTTAGGAGGGACGGCCTATAATTCACCCCTCCACTTT. This gives the protein CASSLGGTAYNSPLHF.

The chain joins TRBV5-1 to TRBJ2-1; 7 bases match TRBD2. Trimming at V came to 3 bases and at J to 4 bases, leaving 7 bases not matched to a gene. Germline-derived CDR1 and CDR2 are SGHRS and YFSETQ. There are 15 residues in the CDR3. CDR3 sequence: CASSSNTGGYNEQFF. The CDR3 coding sequence is TGCGCCAGCAGCTCTAATACCGGGGGGTACAATGAGCAGTTCTTC.

V and J are TRBV6-2 or TRBV6-3 and TRBJ2-7; 8 bases agree with TRBD2. The CDR3 sequence is 18 residues long. CDR1 MNHEY and CDR2 SVGEGT come from the germline V gene. Unmatched junction bases numbered 13, after V lost 0 bases and J lost 3 bases. CDR3 nucleotides: TGTGCCAGCAGTTACTCGAGGCGGGGGGCTGCTATTGGCTACGAGCAGTACTTC. It encodes CASSYSRRGAAIGYEQYF.

The CDR3 spells CAISESGDTEAFF. The CDR3 region has the DNA TGTGCCATCAGTGAGAGCGGGGACACTGAAGCTTTCTTT. This chain connects TRBV10-3 to TRBJ1-1; D not resolved. V dropped 2 bases and J dropped 3 bases, with 7 bases sitting between them. CDR3 size: 13 residues. In germline, CDR1 is ENHRY, CDR2 SYGVKD.

The V gene is TRBV12-5, the J gene TRBJ2-1, with TRBD2 matching over 7 bases. Germline trimming cut 6 bases from V and 3 bases from J; bases unmatched to any gene: 8. Per the germline V gene, CDR1 is LGHNT and CDR2 is FRNRAP. This CDR3 is built from 15 residues. The CDR3 is CASGRDRGVYNEQFF. The CDR3 DNA sequence: TGTGCTAGTGGAAGGGATCGGGGGGTCTACAATGAGCAGTTCTTC.

V gene TRBV15 combines with J gene TRBJ2-1; perhaps TRBD2 as D (5 bases). Trimming pared 0 bases from V and 6 bases from J, leaving 12 bases between. Germline-derived CDR1 and CDR2 are LNHNV and YYDKDF (reference sequence). The CDR3 consists of 15 residues. CDR3: CATSRDRGLFNEQFF. The CDR3 DNA follows: TGTGCCACCAGCAGAGATCGAGGACTCTTCAATGAGCAGTTCTTC.

The chain links TRBV30 to TRBJ2-2; no firm D call. Germline V gene lookup returns CDR1 GTSNPN and CDR2 SVGIG (reference sequence). V was trimmed by 2 bases and J by 4 bases, leaving 8 bases between them. The length of the CDR3 is 13 residues. CDR3 sequence: CAWSRLRTGELFF. In nucleotides, the CDR3 is TGTGCCTGGAGTCGACTCCGCACCGGGGAGCTGTTTTTT.